A selection of T cell receptor beta chains follows, all from one sample in a study of patients and donors after allogeneic stem cell transplantation. TCRdb fed the RT-PCR reads into MiXCR, producing one record per CDR3 protein. Here the sample spans about 400,000 distinct CDR3 sequences, under 20% being singletons. Material: blood, either unsorted or a sorted T cell fraction (not recorded which). The source is a human donor who was either an allogeneic HSCT recipient or a stem cell or donor lymphocyte infusion donor (not recorded which). It is not recorded whose cells these are; they may come from a transplant donor. CDR3s include the opening cysteine and the closing phenylalanine or tryptophan. The D gene is left open where the match is weak. Clone size is shown for a subset of rows, as once, few, many or a class of expanded clone.

D gene,clone size,J gene,V gene,CDR3 protein,CDR3 DNA
TRBD1,many,TRBJ2-3,TRBV5-1,CASSLRDRSTDTQYF,TGCGCCAGCAGCTTGAGGGACAGGAGCACAGATACGCAGTATTTT
TRBD1,-,TRBJ1-5,TRBV12-5,CASGIGQGDNQPQHF,TGTGCTAGTGGTATTGGACAGGGCGACAATCAGCCCCAGCATTTT
-,many,TRBJ2-3,TRBV4-3,CASSQVGRTSTDTQYF,TGCGCCAGCAGCCAAGTGGGCCGAACAAGCACAGATACGCAGTATTTT
TRBD1,-,TRBJ1-5,TRBV30,CAWSAGQGGFGSNQPQHF,TGTGCCTGGAGCGCGGGACAGGGGGGATTTGGAAGCAATCAGCCCCAGCATTTT
-,few,TRBJ1-2,TRBV20-1,CSAQKGGRNYGYTF,TGCAGTGCTCAGAAAGGTGGAAGGAACTATGGCTACACCTTC
TRBD1,-,TRBJ2-7,TRBV11-1,CASSLDRGQVFSYEQYF,TGTGCCAGCAGCTTAGACAGGGGGCAGGTTTTCTCCTACGAGCAGTACTTC
-,few,TRBJ1-2,TRBV9,CASSPAGRSLYGYTF,TGTGCCAGCAGCCCCGCCGGTCGGAGCCTCTATGGCTACACCTTC
-,many,TRBJ2-1,TRBV6-2/TRBV6-3,CASSSSLYNEQFF,TGTGCCAGCAGCTCGTCCTTATACAATGAGCAGTTCTTC
-,-,TRBJ1-1,TRBV20-1,CSAPRRGKNTEAFF,TGCAGTGCCCCTCGGCGGGGCAAGAACACTGAAGCTTTCTTT
TRBD2,few,TRBJ2-2,TRBV11-2,CASAIAGVAGELFF,TGTGCCAGCGCAATAGCGGGAGTGGCCGGGGAGCTGTTTTTT
-,-,TRBJ1-1,TRBV7-9,CASSLSTWTENTEAFF,TGTGCCAGCAGCTTATCCACATGGACCGAGAACACTGAAGCTTTCTTT
TRBD1,-,TRBJ1-1,TRBV18,CASSLRQGETEAFF,TGTGCCAGCTCACTAAGACAGGGGGAGACTGAAGCTTTCTTT
TRBD1,-,TRBJ2-5,TRBV10-3,CAISDPGQGKETQYF,TGTGCCATCAGTGACCCGGGACAGGGGAAGGAGACCCAGTACTTC
-,-,TRBJ2-1,TRBV19,CASTPGRDNEQFF,TGTGCCAGTACTCCGGGCCGAGACAATGAGCAGTTCTTC
TRBD1,few,TRBJ1-2,TRBV19,CASRDRHELYGYTF,TGTGCCAGCCGGGACAGACATGAACTCTATGGCTACACCTTC
-,-,TRBJ2-7,TRBV20-1,CSARVFPGTNYEQYF,TGCAGTGCTAGAGTATTCCCAGGCACGAACTACGAGCAGTACTTC
-,many,TRBJ2-7,TRBV5-6,CASSLWDKRLYF,TGTGCCAGCAGCTTGTGGGACAAACGTCTGTACTTC
TRBD1,-,TRBJ1-2,TRBV7-9,CASSRQGQATNYGYTF,TGTGCCAGCAGCCGACAGGGACAGGCGACTAACTATGGCTACACCTTC
-,-,TRBJ2-7,TRBV6-2/TRBV6-3,CASSRRSPYEQYF,TGTGCCAGCAGTCGCAGGAGCCCCTACGAGCAGTACTTC
TRBD1,many,TRBJ2-1,TRBV24-1,CATSRTGYEQFF,TGTGCCACCAGTCGGACAGGGTATGAGCAGTTCTTC
TRBD2,few,TRBJ2-2,TRBV10-3,CATSPSGTGELFF,TGTGCCACCAGCCCTAGCGGCACCGGGGAGCTGTTTTTT
TRBD1,few,TRBJ1-2,TRBV15,CATSKGGTDYGYTF,TGTGCCACCAGCAAGGGGGGGACAGACTATGGCTACACCTTC
-,few,TRBJ2-7,TRBV4-1,CASSQGGVRLRGYEQYF,TGCGCCAGCAGCCAAGGGGGGGTTCGACTAAGAGGGTACGAGCAGTACTTC
TRBD1,-,TRBJ1-5,TRBV12-3/TRBV12-4,CASSPVAPTGGPNQPQHF,TGTGCCAGCAGCCCGGTCGCTCCGACAGGGGGCCCCAATCAGCCCCAGCATTTT
TRBD2,few,TRBJ2-7,TRBV9,CASSGGLDFNYEQYF,TGTGCCAGCAGCGGGGGACTAGATTTCAACTACGAGCAGTACTTC
TRBD1,few,TRBJ1-1,TRBV10-3,CAISQQGGMNTEAFF,TGTGCCATCAGCCAACAGGGGGGTATGAACACTGAAGCTTTCTTT
-,few,TRBJ1-5,TRBV4-1,CASSQVLSNQPQHF,TGCGCCAGCAGCCAAGTCCTGTCGAATCAGCCCCAGCATTTT
-,-,TRBJ1-1,TRBV5-6,CASSPVRLTEAFF,TGTGCCAGCAGCCCGGTCAGGCTAACTGAAGCTTTCTTT
-,-,TRBJ2-7,TRBV25-1,CASSAGSLYEQYF,TGTGCCAGCAGTGCAGGGTCTCTATACGAGCAGTACTTC
-,few,TRBJ2-6,TRBV6-4,CASSDGGANVLTF,TGTGCCAGCAGTGACGGTGGGGCCAACGTCCTGACTTTC
-,-,TRBJ2-2,TRBV7-6,CASSLKPYRELFF,TGTGCCAGCAGCTTAAAGCCTTATCGGGAGCTGTTTTTT
-,-,TRBJ1-1,TRBV6-1,CASSASSQGNTEAFF,TGTGCCAGCAGTGCATCCTCTCAGGGGAACACTGAAGCTTTCTTT
-,-,TRBJ2-7,TRBV5-5,CASSLVIAVPYEQYF,TGTGCCAGCAGCTTAGTAATAGCGGTACCCTACGAGCAGTACTTC
TRBD2,many,TRBJ2-3,TRBV9,CASSERPGLDRQSQYF,TGTGCCAGCAGCGAGCGGCCGGGACTAGATCGGCAGTCGCAGTATTTT
-,-,TRBJ2-3,TRBV18,CASSPRAPHTQYF,TGTGCCAGCTCACCACGGGCACCCCATACGCAGTATTTT
-,-,TRBJ2-7,TRBV2,CASSDLGRHEQYF,TGTGCCAGCAGTGATCTGGGGCGCCACGAGCAGTACTTC
-,few,TRBJ1-6,TRBV7-2,CASSLFGGAGRNSPLHF,TGTGCCAGCAGCTTATTCGGAGGGGCGGGGAGGAATTCACCCCTCCACTTT
-,-,TRBJ1-1,TRBV6-2/TRBV6-3,CASSPPWTRRSMNTEAFF,TGTGCCAGCAGTCCCCCCTGGACAAGGAGGTCAATGAACACTGAAGCTTTCTTT
-,-,TRBJ1-1,TRBV5-1,CASSSRRDFMNTEAFF,TGCGCCAGCAGCAGCCGTCGGGACTTTATGAACACTGAAGCTTTCTTT